This TCR beta chain was obtained from a study of cytomegalovirus exposure and HLA in healthy donors. Details on this clone: Its antigen is unidentified.

Study-wide findings and caveats: Researchers reported that a few CMV-associated chains were confirmed in vitro as CMV antigen-specific. Judged likely to be a sequencing artifact was a cluster of highly shared sequence variants. CMV serostatus was the only immune exposure information that was available.

Trimming cost V 5 bases and J 6 bases; bases outside gene matches: 12. This CDR3 contains 16 residues. In germline, CDR1 is SGHVS, CDR2 FQNEAQ. The PCR made use of 60 Vbeta and 13 Jbeta primers. Only in-frame clones appear in the TCRdb table, and some are missing; sequencing was by immunoSEQ multiplex PCR. The sample carries some 200,000 clones, approximately 90% recorded once. V gene TRBV7-8 combines with J gene TRBJ2-1, with 8 bases identical to TRBD1. The sample was PBMCs. The clonotype originates from a woman younger than 30 in good health and CMV-seronegative. The CDR3 nucleotides are TGTGCCAGCAGCCGTACTCAGGGGGCGCTTGGCAATGAGCAGTTCTTC. It translates to CASSRTQGALGNEQFF.